This TCR beta chain was sequenced in a study of shared clonotypes between healthy human individuals. This CDR3 has 15 amino acids. Per the germline V gene, CDR1 is SEHNR and CDR2 is FQNEAQ (reference sequence). Trimming cost V 5 bases and J 7 bases, with 20 bases left between them. Method: immunoSEQ multiplex PCR; TCRdb's copy keeps in-frame clones and lacks some. The sample lists over 2 million clones; about 95% were seen once. Sequences were obtained from naive CD4+ T cells sorted from blood. Regarding subset: CD45RA+ positively selected. The receptor's source is a man younger than 35 in good health. This chain joins TRBV7-9 and TRBJ1-2, with D tentatively TRBD1 (6 bases). The CDR3, as DNA: TGTGCCAGCAGCACTTATAATTCAGGGGATCGTGGCTACACCTTC. It codes for CASSTYNSGDRGYTF.